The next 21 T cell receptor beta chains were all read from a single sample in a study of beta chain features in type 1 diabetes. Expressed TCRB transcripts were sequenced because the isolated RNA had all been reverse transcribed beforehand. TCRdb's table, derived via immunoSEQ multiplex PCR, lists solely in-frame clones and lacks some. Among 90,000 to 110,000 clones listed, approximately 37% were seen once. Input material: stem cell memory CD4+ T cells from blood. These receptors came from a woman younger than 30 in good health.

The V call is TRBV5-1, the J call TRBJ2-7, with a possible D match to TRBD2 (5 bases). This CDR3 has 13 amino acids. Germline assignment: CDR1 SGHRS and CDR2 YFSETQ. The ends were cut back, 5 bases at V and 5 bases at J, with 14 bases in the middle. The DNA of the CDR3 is TGCGCCAGCAGGGTACTAGTTACCCACGAGCAGTACTTC. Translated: CASRVLVTHEQYF.

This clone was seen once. CDR3 protein: CASTPGSVNQPQHF. CDR3 DNA: TGTGCCAGTACCCCGGGGTCTGTTAATCAGCCCCAGCATTTT. The V and J genes are TRBV19 and TRBJ1-5, with no clear D. The CDR3 runs to 14 residues. The germline V gene encodes CDR1 LNHDA and CDR2 SQIVND (reference sequence). Trimming removed 7 bases at V and 4 bases at J, with 14 bases between.

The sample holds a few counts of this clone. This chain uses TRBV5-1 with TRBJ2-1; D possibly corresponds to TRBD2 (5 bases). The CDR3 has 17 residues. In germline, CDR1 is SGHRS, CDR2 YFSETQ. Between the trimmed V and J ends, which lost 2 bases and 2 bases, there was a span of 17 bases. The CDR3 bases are TGCGCCAGCAGCTTCACTCCAGGAGGTCTGACCTACAATGAGCAGTTCTTC. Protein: CASSFTPGGLTYNEQFF.

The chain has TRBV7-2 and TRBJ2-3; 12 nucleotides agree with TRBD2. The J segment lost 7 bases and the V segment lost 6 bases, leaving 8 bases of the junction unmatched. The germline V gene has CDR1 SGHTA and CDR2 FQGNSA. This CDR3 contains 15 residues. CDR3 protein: CASRPSGRAGYTQYF. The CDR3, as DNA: TGTGCCAGCAGACCTAGCGGGAGGGCCGGGTATACGCAGTATTTT.

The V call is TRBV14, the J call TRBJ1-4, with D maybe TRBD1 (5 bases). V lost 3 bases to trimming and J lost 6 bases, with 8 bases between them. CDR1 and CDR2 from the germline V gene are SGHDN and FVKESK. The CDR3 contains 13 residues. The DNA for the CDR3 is TGTGCCAGCAGCCACTTGACAGATGAAAAACTGTTTTTT. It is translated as CASSHLTDEKLFF. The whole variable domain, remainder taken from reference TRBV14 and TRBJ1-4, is EAGVTQFPSHSVIEKGQTVTLRCDPISGHDNLYWYRRVMGKEIKFLLHFVKESKQDESGMPNNRFLAERTGGTYSTLKVQPAELEDSGVYFCASSHLTDEKLFFGSGTQLSVL.

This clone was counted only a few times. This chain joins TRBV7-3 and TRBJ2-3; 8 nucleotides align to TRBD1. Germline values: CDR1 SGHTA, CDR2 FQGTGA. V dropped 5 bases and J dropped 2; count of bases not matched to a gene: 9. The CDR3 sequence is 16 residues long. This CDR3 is CASSLGGQGTTDTQYF. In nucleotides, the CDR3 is TGTGCCAGCAGCCTAGGAGGACAGGGAACCACAGATACGCAGTATTTT.

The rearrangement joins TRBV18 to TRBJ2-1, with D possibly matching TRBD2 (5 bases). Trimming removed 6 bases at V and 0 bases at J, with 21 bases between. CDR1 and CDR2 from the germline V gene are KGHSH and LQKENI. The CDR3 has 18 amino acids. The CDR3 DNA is TGTGCCAGCTCCCCTCGGGGTCCGACTCGAGTCTCCTACAATGAGCAGTTCTTC. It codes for CASSPRGPTRVSYNEQFF.

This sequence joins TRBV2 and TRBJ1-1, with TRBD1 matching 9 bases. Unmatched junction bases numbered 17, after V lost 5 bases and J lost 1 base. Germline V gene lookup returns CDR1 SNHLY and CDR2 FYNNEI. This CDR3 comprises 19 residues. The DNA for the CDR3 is TGTGCCAGCAGTTTTGGAATACGACAGGGGGTATTTGAGAACACTGAAGCTTTCTTT. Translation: CASSFGIRQGVFENTEAFF.

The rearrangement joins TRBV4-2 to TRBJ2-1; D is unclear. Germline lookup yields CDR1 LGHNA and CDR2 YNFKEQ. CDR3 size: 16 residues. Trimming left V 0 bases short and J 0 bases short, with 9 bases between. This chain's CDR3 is CASSQDWASSYNEQFF. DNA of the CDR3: TGTGCCAGCAGCCAAGATTGGGCATCCTCCTACAATGAGCAGTTCTTC.

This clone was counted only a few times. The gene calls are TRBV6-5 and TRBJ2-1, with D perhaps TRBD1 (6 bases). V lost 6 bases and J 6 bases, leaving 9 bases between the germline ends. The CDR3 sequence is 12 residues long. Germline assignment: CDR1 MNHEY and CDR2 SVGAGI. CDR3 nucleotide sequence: TGTGCCAGCAGGAACAGGGCCAATGAGCAGTTCTTC. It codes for CASRNRANEQFF.

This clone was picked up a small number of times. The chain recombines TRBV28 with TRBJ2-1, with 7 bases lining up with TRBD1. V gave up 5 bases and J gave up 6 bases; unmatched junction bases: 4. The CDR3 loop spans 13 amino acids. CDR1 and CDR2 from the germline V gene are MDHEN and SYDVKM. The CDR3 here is CASSQGTANEQFF. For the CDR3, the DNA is TGTGCCAGCAGTCAGGGGACAGCCAATGAGCAGTTCTTC.

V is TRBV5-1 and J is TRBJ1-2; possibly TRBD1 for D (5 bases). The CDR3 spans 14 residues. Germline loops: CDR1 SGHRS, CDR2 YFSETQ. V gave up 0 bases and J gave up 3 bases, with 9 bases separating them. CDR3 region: CASSLVGGDYGYTF. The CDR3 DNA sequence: TGCGCCAGCAGCTTGGTAGGAGGGGACTATGGCTACACCTTC.

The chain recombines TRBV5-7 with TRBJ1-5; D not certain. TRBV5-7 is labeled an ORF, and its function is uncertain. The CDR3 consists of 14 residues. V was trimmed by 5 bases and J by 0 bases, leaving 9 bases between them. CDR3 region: CASSHTYSNQPQHF. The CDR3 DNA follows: TGTGCCAGCAGTCATACTTATAGCAATCAGCCCCAGCATTTT.

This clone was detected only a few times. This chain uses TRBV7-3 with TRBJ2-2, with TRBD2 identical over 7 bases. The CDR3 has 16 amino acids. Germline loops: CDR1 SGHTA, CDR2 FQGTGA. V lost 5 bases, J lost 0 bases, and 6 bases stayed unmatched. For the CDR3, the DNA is TGTGCCAGCAGCGTCACGGGAGGATCGAACACCGGGGAGCTGTTTTTT. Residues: CASSVTGGSNTGELFF.

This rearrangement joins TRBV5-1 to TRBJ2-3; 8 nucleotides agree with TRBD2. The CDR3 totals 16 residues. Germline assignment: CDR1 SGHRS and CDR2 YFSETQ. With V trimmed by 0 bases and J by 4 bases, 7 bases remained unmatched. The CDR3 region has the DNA TGCGCCAGCAGCTTGGGCGCGGGAGGTTTCCCAGATACGCAGTATTTT. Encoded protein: CASSLGAGGFPDTQYF.

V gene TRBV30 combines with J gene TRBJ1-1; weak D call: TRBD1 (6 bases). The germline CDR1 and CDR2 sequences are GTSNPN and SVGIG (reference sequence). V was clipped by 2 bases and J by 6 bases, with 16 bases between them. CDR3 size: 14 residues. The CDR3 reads CAWSHYYRDAEAFF. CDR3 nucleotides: TGTGCCTGGAGTCACTATTACAGGGATGCTGAAGCTTTCTTT.

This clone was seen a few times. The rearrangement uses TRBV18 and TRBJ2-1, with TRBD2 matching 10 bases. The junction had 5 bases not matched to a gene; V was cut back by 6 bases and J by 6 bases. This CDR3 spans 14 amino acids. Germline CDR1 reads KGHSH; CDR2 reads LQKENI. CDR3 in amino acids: CASSPSGRRNEQFF. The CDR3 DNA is TGTGCCAGCTCCCCTAGCGGGAGACGCAATGAGCAGTTCTTC.

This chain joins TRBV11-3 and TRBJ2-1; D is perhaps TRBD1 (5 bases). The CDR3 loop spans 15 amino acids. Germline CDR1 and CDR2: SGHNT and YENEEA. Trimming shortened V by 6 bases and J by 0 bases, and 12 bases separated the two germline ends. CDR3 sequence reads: CASSRGESSYNEQFF. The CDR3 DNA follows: TGTGCCAGCAGTAGGGGCGAGAGCTCCTACAATGAGCAGTTCTTC.

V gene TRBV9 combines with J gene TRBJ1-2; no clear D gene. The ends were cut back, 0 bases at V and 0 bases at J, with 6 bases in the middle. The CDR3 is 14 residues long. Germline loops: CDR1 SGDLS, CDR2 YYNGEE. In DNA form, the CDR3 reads TGTGCCAGCAGCGTAGACAGAGCTAACTATGGCTACACCTTC. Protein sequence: CASSVDRANYGYTF.

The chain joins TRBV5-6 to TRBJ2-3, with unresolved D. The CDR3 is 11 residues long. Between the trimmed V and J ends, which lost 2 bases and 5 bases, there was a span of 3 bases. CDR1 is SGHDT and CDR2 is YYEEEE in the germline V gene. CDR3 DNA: TGTGCCAGCAGCTTCCGAGATACGCAGTATTTT. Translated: CASSFRDTQYF.

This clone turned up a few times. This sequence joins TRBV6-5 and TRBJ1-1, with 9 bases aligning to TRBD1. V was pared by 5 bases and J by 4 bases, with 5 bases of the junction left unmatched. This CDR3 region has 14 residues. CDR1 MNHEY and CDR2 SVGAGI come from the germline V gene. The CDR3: CASSPGTGTTEAFF. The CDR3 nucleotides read TGTGCCAGCAGTCCCGGGACAGGGACCACTGAAGCTTTCTTT.